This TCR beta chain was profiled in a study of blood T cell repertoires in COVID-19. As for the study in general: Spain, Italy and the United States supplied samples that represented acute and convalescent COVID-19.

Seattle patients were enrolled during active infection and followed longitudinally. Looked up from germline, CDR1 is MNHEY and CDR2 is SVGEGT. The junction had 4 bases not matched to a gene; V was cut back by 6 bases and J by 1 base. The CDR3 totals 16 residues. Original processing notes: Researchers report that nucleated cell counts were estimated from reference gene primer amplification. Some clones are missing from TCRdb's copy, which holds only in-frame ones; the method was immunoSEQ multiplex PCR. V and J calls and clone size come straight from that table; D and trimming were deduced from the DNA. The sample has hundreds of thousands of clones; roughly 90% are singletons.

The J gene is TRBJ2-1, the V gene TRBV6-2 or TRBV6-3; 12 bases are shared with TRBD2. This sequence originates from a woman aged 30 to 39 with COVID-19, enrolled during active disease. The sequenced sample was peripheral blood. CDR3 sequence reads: CASSRGLAGSYNEQFF. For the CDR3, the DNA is TGTGCCAGCAGCCGCGGACTAGCGGGGTCCTACAATGAGCAGTTCTTC.